The T cell receptor beta chain under discussion was sequenced for a study of T cell repertoires in ileal Crohn's disease. Study conclusions and caveats: Every patient over 26.8% clonality showed endoscopic recurrence.

A note on this clone: Its antigen is currently unknown.

The ends were cut back, 4 bases at V and 5 bases at J, with 9 bases in the middle. Germline V gene lookup returns CDR1 SGHRS and CDR2 YFSETQ. CDR3 length: 12 residues. Repertoires were generated with immunoSEQ multiplex PCR, while TCRdb's copy carries only in-frame clones and drops some. The table lists about 15,000 clones, 75% to 85% of them singletons, with 4.2% in the top ten. The specimen sequenced was ileal tissue. This receptor was identified in an adult with Crohn's disease. The rearrangement uses TRBV5-1 and TRBJ1-2; possibly TRBD1 for D (5 bases). CDR3 residues: CASSPTEYGYTF. CDR3 DNA sequence: TGCGCCAGCAGCCCGACAGAATATGGCTACACCTTC.